This T cell receptor beta chain was captured in a study of early T cells in non-severe SARS-CoV-2 infection. As for the study in general: The authors sequenced bulk RNA from unsorted whole blood, leaving chains unpaired.

This clonotype has a count of ten or more. Antigen: not known. Germline CDR1 is MNHNS and CDR2 is SASEGT. CDR3 length: 14 amino acids. Trimming removed 2 bases at V and 0 bases at J, with 8 bases between. Individually, cDNA molecules had unique molecular identifiers attached to them. MiXCR was run by TCRdb on the 5' RACE reads, yielding one entry per CDR3 protein. The data show tens of thousands of distinct CDR3 sequences, roughly 9.4% seen once. The study's findings and limits: Missing private and CD4 specificities, VDJdb matching favored anti-spike CD8 responses.

Specimen: whole blood. The sequence derives from an adult who was a healthcare worker with PCR-confirmed SARS-CoV-2 infection or an uninfected control (not recorded which). The chain has TRBV6-1 and TRBJ2-7; no clear D. CDR3 sequence (DNA): TGTGCCAGCAGTGAAACGGGCCTCTCCTACGAGCAGTACTTC. It translates to CASSETGLSYEQYF.